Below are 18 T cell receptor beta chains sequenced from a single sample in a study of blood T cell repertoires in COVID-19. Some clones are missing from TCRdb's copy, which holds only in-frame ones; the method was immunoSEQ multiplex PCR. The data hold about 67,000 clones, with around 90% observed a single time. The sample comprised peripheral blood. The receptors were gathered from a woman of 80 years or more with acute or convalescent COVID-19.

CDR3: CASGLRQGSNQPQHF. The CDR3 region has the DNA TGTGCCAGCGGACTACGACAGGGCAGCAATCAGCCCCAGCATTTT. The rearrangement links TRBV27 to TRBJ1-5; 7 positions match TRBD1. CDR3 length equals 15 residues. After removal of 8 bases from V and 1 base from J, the junction contained 8 bases not matched to a gene. Germline V gene lookup returns CDR1 MNHEY and CDR2 SMNVEV (reference sequence).

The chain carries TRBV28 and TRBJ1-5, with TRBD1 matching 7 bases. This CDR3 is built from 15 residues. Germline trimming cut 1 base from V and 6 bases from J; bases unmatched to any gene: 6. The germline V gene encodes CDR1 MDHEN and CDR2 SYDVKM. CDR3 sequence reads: CASSLFLGGLQPQHF. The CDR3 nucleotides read TGTGCCAGCAGTTTATTCCTAGGGGGCCTTCAGCCCCAGCATTTT.

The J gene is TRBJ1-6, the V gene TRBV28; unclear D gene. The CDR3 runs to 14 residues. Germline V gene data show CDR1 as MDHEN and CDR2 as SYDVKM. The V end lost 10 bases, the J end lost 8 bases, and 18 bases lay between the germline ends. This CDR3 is CAIAPTSSDSPLHF. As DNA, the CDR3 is TGTGCCATAGCACCGACCTCATCTGATTCACCCCTCCACTTT.

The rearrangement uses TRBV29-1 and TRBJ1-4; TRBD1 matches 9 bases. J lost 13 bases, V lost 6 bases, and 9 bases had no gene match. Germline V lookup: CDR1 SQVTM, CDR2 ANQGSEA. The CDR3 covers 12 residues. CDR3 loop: CSVDRGAGGLFF. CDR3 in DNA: TGCAGCGTAGACAGGGGGGCCGGGGGACTGTTTTTT.

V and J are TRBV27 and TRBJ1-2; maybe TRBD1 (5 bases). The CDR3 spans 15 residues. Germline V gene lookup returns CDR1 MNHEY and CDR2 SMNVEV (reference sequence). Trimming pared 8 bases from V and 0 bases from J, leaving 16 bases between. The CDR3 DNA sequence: TGTGCCAGCTGTCCAGGGCGGGGCCCTAACTATGGCTACACCTTC. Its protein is CASCPGRGPNYGYTF.

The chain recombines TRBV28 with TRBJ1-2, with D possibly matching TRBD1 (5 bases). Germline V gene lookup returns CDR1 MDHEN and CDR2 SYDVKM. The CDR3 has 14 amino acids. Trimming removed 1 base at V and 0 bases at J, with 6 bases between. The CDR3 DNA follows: TGTGCCAGCAGTTTATTGGGGCCTAACTATGGCTACACCTTC. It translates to CASSLLGPNYGYTF.

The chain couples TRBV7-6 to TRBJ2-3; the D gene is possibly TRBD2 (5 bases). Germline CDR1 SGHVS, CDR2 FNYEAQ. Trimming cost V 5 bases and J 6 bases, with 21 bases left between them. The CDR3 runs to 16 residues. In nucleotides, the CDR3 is TGTGCCAGCAGCCCCCTCTCCCAAGGCTGGGAGGATACGCAGTATTTT. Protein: CASSPLSQGWEDTQYF.

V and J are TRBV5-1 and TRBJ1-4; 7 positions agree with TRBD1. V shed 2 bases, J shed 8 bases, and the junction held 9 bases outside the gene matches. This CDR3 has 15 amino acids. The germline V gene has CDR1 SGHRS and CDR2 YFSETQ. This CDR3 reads CASSFYPDRAEKLFF. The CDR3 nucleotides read TGCGCCAGCAGCTTCTACCCTGACAGGGCGGAAAAACTGTTTTTT.

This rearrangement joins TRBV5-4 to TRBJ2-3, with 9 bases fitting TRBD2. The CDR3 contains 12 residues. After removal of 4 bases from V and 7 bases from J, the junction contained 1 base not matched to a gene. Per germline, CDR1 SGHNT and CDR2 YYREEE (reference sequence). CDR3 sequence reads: CASSAGGNTQYF. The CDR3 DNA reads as TGTGCCAGCAGCGCGGGGGGGAATACGCAGTATTTT.

CDR3 in DNA: TGTGCCAGCAGCTCCGACAGGGTAGAGTTTACGGGCGAGCAGTACTTC. This sequence encodes CASSSDRVEFTGEQYF. The rearrangement uses TRBV27 and TRBJ2-7; 7 bases line up with TRBD1. This CDR3 comprises 16 residues. Germline assignment: CDR1 MNHEY and CDR2 SMNVEV (reference sequence). V lost 6 bases, J lost 6 bases, and 17 bases stayed unmatched.

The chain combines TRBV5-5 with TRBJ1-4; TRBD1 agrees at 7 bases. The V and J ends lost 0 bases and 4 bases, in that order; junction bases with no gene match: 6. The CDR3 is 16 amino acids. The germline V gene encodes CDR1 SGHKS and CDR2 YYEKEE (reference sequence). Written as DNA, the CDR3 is TGTGCCAGCAGCTTGGCTCCAGGGGGTCGTAATGAAAAACTGTTTTTT. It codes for CASSLAPGGRNEKLFF. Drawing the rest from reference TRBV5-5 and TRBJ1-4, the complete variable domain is DAGVTQSPTHLIKTRGQQVTLRCSPISGHKSVSWYQQVLGQGPQFIFQYYEKEERGRGNFPDRFSARQFPNYSSELNVNALLLGDSALYLCASSLAPGGRNEKLFFGSGTQLSVL.

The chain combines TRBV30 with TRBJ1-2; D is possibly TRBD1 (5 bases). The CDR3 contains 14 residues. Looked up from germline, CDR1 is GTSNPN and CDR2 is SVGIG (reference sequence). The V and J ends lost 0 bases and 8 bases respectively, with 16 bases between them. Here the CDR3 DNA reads TGTGCCTGGAGTGTAGGGGAAGGTGCAGGCGGCTACACCTTC. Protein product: CAWSVGEGAGGYTF. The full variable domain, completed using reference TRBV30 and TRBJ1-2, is SQTIHQWPATLVQPVGSPLSLECTVEGTSNPNLYWYRQAAGRGLQLLFYSVGIGQISSEVPQNLSASRPQDRQFILSSKKLLLSDSGFYLCAWSVGEGAGGYTFGSGTRLTVV.

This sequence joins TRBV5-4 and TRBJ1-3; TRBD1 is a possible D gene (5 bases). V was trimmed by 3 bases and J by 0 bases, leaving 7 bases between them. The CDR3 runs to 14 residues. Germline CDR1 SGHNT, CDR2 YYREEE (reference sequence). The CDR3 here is CASSSGGSGNTIYF. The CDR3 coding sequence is TGTGCCAGCAGCTCGGGGGGCTCTGGAAACACCATATATTTT.

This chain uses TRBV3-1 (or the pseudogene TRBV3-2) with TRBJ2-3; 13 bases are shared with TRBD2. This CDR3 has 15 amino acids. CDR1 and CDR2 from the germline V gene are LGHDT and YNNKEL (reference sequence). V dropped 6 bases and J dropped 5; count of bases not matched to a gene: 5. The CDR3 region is CASRTSGGAGDTQYF. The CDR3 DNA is TGTGCCAGCAGAACTAGCGGGGGGGCCGGAGATACGCAGTATTTT.

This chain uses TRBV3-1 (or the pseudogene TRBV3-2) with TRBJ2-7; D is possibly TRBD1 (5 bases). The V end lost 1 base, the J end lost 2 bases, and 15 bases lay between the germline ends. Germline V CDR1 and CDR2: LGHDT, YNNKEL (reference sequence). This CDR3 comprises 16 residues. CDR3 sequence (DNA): TGTGCCAGCAGCCAAGTGGCCGAGACAGCAGCCTACGAGCAGTACTTC. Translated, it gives CASSQVAETAAYEQYF.

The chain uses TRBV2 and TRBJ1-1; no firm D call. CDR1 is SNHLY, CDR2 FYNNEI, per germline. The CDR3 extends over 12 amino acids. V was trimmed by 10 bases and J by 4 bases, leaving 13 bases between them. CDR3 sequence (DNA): TGTGCCACGACGAGAGGGTTCACTGAAGCTTTCTTT. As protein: CATTRGFTEAFF. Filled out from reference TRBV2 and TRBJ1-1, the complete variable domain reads EPEVTQTPSHQVTQMGQEVILRCVPISNHLYFYWYRQILGQKVEFLVSFYNNEISEKSEIFDDQFSVERPDGSNFTLKIRSTKLEDSAMYFCATTRGFTEAFFGQGTRLTVV.

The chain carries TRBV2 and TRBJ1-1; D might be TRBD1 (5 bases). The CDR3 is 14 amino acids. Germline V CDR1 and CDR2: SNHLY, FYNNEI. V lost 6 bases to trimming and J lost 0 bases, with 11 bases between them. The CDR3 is CASRGDSLNTEAFF. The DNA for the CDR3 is TGTGCCAGCAGGGGTGACAGCCTGAACACTGAAGCTTTCTTT.

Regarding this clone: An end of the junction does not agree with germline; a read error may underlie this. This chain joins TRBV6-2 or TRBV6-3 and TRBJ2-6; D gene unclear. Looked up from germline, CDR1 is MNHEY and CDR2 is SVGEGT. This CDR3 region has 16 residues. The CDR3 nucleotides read TGTGCCAGCAGTTACTCGACAATGTCTGTGGCCAACGTCCTGACTTTC. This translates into CASSYSTMSVANVLTF.